What follows are 14 T cell receptor beta chains derived from one specimen sequenced in a study of T cells after yellow fever vaccination. Each CDR3 protein is one row after TCRdb ran MiXCR on the 5' RACE reads. The sample lists some 150,000 distinct CDR3 sequences; less than 8.5% were seen once. The sequencing used CD4+ T cells sorted from PBMCs, collected 10 days after the yellow fever booster vaccination. The receptor set was obtained from a man aged 25-40 years who received the YFV17D yellow fever vaccine.

This clonotype has at least ten counts. The chain joins TRBV5-6 to TRBJ2-5; no firm D call. This CDR3 region has 13 residues. The germline V and J ends were trimmed by 0 bases and 6 bases, with 9 bases remaining between them. Germline CDR1 and CDR2: SGHDT and YYEEEE. The CDR3 DNA sequence: TGTGCCAGCAGCTTGGGCGTGACGAAGACCCAGTACTTC. It yields the protein CASSLGVTKTQYF.

This clonotype was counted ten times or more. The chain uses TRBV5-1 and TRBJ2-1, with D maybe TRBD2 (6 bases). The CDR3 is 15 residues long. Trimming cost V 7 bases and J 1 base, with 15 bases left between them. The V gene's germline CDR1 is SGHRS and CDR2 YFSETQ. The CDR3 DNA reads as TGCGCCAGCCAAGAACGGGAGCCTTCCTACAATGAGCAGTTCTTC. It is translated as CASQEREPSYNEQFF.

This clonotype has at least ten counts. CDR3 protein: CATSRDPGSETQYF. The CDR3 DNA is TGTGCCACCAGCAGAGATCCCGGGTCAGAGACCCAGTACTTC. The V and J genes are TRBV15 and TRBJ2-5; no clear D. The CDR3 sequence is 14 residues long. The V and J ends lost 0 bases and 4 bases respectively, with 9 bases between them. Germline CDR1 and CDR2: LNHNV and YYDKDF (reference sequence). The full variable domain, in which reference TRBV15 and TRBJ2-5 provide the parts outside the CDR3, is DAMVIQNPRYQVTQFGKPVTLSCSQTLNHNVMYWYQQKSSQAPKLLFHYYDKDFNNEADTPDNFQSRRPNTSFCFLDIRSPGLGDTAMYLCATSRDPGSETQYFGPGTRLLVL.

Notes on this clonotype: Possible read error: a much larger clone is one base away. The gene calls are TRBV15 and TRBJ2-5; D perhaps matches TRBD2 (6 bases). The CDR3 is 14 residues long. The germline CDR1 and CDR2 sequences are LNHNV and YYDKDF (reference sequence). Written as DNA, the CDR3 is TGTGCCACCAGCAGAGACGGACTACAAGAGATCCAGTACTTC. Amino acids: CATSRDGLQEIQYF.

V is TRBV12-3 or TRBV12-4 and J is TRBJ1-5; unclear D gene. Trimming shortened V by 3 bases and J by 3 bases, and 6 bases separated the two germline ends. This CDR3 spans 13 amino acids. The DNA for the CDR3 is TGTGCCAGCAGTTTGGGCCACAATCAGCCCCAGCATTTT. This encodes CASSLGHNQPQHF.

The chain recombines TRBV5-5 with TRBJ2-3, with unresolved D. V lost 1 base, J lost 1 base, and 4 bases lay in between. Germline lookup yields CDR1 SGHKS and CDR2 YYEKEE (reference sequence). The CDR3 sequence is 13 residues long. Here the CDR3 reads CASSLWGTDTQYF. CDR3 bases: TGTGCCAGCAGCTTGTGGGGCACAGATACGCAGTATTTT. Drawing the rest from reference TRBV5-5 and TRBJ2-3, the complete variable domain is DAGVTQSPTHLIKTRGQQVTLRCSPISGHKSVSWYQQVLGQGPQFIFQYYEKEERGRGNFPDRFSARQFPNYSSELNVNALLLGDSALYLCASSLWGTDTQYFGPGTRLTVL.

On this clonotype: This may be a read error: a much more frequent sequence differs by one nucleotide. This chain uses TRBV7-9 with TRBJ2-2; D is tentatively TRBD1 or TRBD2 (5 bases each). Germline loops: CDR1 SEHNR, CDR2 FQNEAQ (reference sequence). The CDR3 extends over 16 amino acids. CDR3 sequence (DNA): TGTGTCAGCAGCTTAGGAGGAGGACAGAACACCGGGGAGCTGTTTTTT. Translated, it gives CVSSLGGGQNTGELFF.

This clonotype appeared many times. The chain combines TRBV6-1 with TRBJ2-4; D is unresolved. Per germline, CDR1 MNHNS and CDR2 SASEGT. V gave up 4 bases and J gave up 6 bases, with 16 bases separating them. The CDR3 covers 15 residues. CDR3 region: CASSAGGPGGNIQYF. CDR3 sequence (DNA): TGTGCCAGCAGTGCCGGCGGACCGGGCGGAAACATTCAGTACTTC.

This clonotype has only a few counts. The V and J genes are TRBV6-5 and TRBJ2-2; 7 nucleotides match TRBD1. In germline, CDR1 is MNHEY, CDR2 SVGAGI. J gave up 2 bases and V 4 bases, and 7 bases lay outside the gene matches. The CDR3 covers 16 residues. The CDR3 nucleotides are TGTGCCAGCAGTTTTTCCTACAGGGGAAACACCGGGGAGCTGTTTTTT. This gives the protein CASSFSYRGNTGELFF.

This chain links TRBV5-6 with TRBJ2-4, with D perhaps matching TRBD1 or TRBD2 (5 bases each). V was clipped by 2 bases and J by 8 bases, with 17 bases between them. This CDR3 has 15 residues. Germline V gene sequence: CDR1 SGHDT, CDR2 YYEEEE. For the CDR3, the DNA is TGTGCCAGCAGCTTATTGGGACCCCTCAGAGACATTCAGTACTTC. It encodes CASSLLGPLRDIQYF.

This clonotype has ten or more counts. The rearrangement joins TRBV20-1 to TRBJ1-6; D possibly corresponds to TRBD1 (6 bases). The V end was cut by 0 bases, the J end by 9 bases, with 15 bases between. The CDR3 length is 15 residues. Germline assignment: CDR1 DFQATT and CDR2 SNEGSKA (reference sequence). Here the CDR3 DNA reads TGCAGTGCTAGAGACCCACGACAGGTCGGTTCACCCCTCCACTTT. This sequence encodes CSARDPRQVGSPLHF.

This clonotype was observed many times. The rearrangement links TRBV20-1 to TRBJ2-3; 14 bases match TRBD2. After removal of 0 bases from V and 3 bases from J, the junction contained 5 bases not matched to a gene. CDR3 size: 17 residues. In germline, CDR1 is DFQATT, CDR2 SNEGSKA (reference sequence). CDR3 DNA sequence: TGCAGTGCTAGAGATCCGGGGACTAGCGGGAGAACAGATACGCAGTATTTT. Translation: CSARDPGTSGRTDTQYF.

This clonotype has a handful of counts. The chain combines TRBV12-3 or TRBV12-4 with TRBJ2-7, with 9 bases aligning to TRBD1. The CDR3 contains 14 residues. V shed 8 bases, J shed 6 bases, and the junction held 11 bases outside the gene matches. CDR3 sequence: CASSSPGQGTEQYF. The CDR3 nucleotides are TGTGCCAGCTCAAGTCCGGGACAGGGTACCGAGCAGTACTTC.

The sample holds many counts of this clonotype. The V gene is TRBV5-1, the J gene TRBJ2-2; 9 positions match TRBD2. The V segment lost 7 bases and the J segment 3 bases; nucleotides outside the gene matches: 7. In germline, CDR1 is SGHRS, CDR2 YFSETQ. There are 15 residues in the CDR3. CDR3: CASETSGLDTGELFF. The CDR3 DNA sequence: TGCGCCAGCGAAACTAGCGGGCTTGACACCGGGGAGCTGTTTTTT.